This T cell receptor (beta chain) was sequenced in a study of neurological immune-mediated disorders. This clonotype was seen repeatedly, ten times or more. Its antigen remains unidentified. TCRdb reprocessed the 5' RACE reads via MiXCR and lists one record per CDR3 protein. The sample holds some 34,000 distinct CDR3 sequences, over 1.2% seen once. Study findings and constraints: Phylogenetic grouping put 18 of 34 multiple sclerosis patients' repertoires into one related-CDR3 cluster, a possible signature. Levels of TCR clonal expansion peaked in HTLV-1-associated myelopathy and reached their lowest in multiple sclerosis, under those of healthy controls. Expanded clones shared no CDR3 amino acid sequences across subjects, suggesting private repertoires in all groups.

This CDR3 has 17 amino acids. CDR1 and CDR2 from the germline V gene are LNHNV and YYDKDF (reference sequence). Losses at the gene ends were 3 bases for V and 6 bases for J; bases not matched to a gene: 10. The clonotype was recovered from a woman aged 25 to 39 with multiple sclerosis. Material for sequencing was PBMCs. The chain uses TRBV15 and TRBJ2-7, with 14 bases aligning to TRBD2. CDR3 in DNA: TGTGCCACCAGCAGTCTGGGACTAGCGGGGGTGACTGGCGAGCAGTACTTC. Residues: CATSSLGLAGVTGEQYF.